The 21 T cell receptor beta chains below were found in one sample sequenced in a study of immune heterogeneity within non-small cell lung tumors. TCRs were amplified from approximately 600 ng gDNA of bulk tumor per sample. Biopsies that were spaced far apart were taken, several per primary tumor, during surgery. Their non-small cell lung cancer was newly diagnosed and untreated, and the patients underwent curative surgery. TCR beta CDR3 amplification used multiplex PCR with 32 V and 13 J primers. TCRdb re-derived calls from the multiplex PCR reads in MiXCR, one entry per CDR3 protein. The table has under 14,000 distinct CDR3 sequences, approximately 18% seen once. The sequenced sample was lung tumor tissue. These receptors were taken from a man in his 60s with non-small cell lung cancer.

This sequence joins TRBV5-1 and TRBJ2-5, with 7 bases lining up with TRBD2. Germline assignment: CDR1 SGHRS and CDR2 YFSETQ. This CDR3 has 17 residues. V gave up 0 bases and J gave up 3 bases; unmatched junction bases: 11. The CDR3 nucleotides read TGCGCCAGCAGCTTGGCCCACAGCGGGGAAGGGGAAGAGACCCAGTACTTC. It translates to CASSLAHSGEGEETQYF.

With respect to this clonotype: At one of its ends the junction is not consistent with the germline gene, which may arise from a read error. The genes are TRBV20-1 and TRBJ2-7, with TRBD2 matching over 8 bases. CDR1 and CDR2 from the germline V gene are DFQATT and SNEGSKA (reference sequence). The CDR3 covers 16 residues. The CDR3 here is CSARDVGIAGGNEQCF. The CDR3 DNA reads as TGCAGTGCTAGAGATGTAGGAATTGCGGGAGGAAACGAGCAGTGCTTC.

This clonotype showed up just a few times. The J gene is TRBJ1-2, the V gene TRBV4-2, with TRBD1 matching 9 bases. This CDR3 is built from 13 residues. Trimming at V came to 6 bases and at J to 5 bases, leaving 4 bases not matched to a gene. In germline, CDR1 is LGHNA, CDR2 YNFKEQ. The CDR3, as DNA: TGTGCCAGCAGGGGTGGGACAGGGTATGGCTACACCTTC. Translated, it gives CASRGGTGYGYTF.

V is TRBV7-2 and J is TRBJ1-4; TRBD1 aligns across 10 bases. The CDR3 runs 16 residues. V gave up 1 base and J gave up 7 bases; unmatched junction bases: 6. Germline CDR1 reads SGHTA; CDR2 reads FQGNSA. CDR3 coding DNA: TGTGCCAGCAGCTTAGGATTTCGGACAGGGGGTGAAAAACTGTTTTTT. Its protein is CASSLGFRTGGEKLFF.

The chain combines TRBV4-2 with TRBJ2-7, with 10 nucleotides matching TRBD2. Germline-derived CDR1 and CDR2 are LGHNA and YNFKEQ. Trimming cost V 1 base and J 1 base; bases outside gene matches: 1. CDR3 size: 15 residues. CDR3 DNA: TGTGCCAGCAGCCAAGGACTAGCGGGTTCCTACGAGCAGTACTTC. Translated: CASSQGLAGSYEQYF.

The genes are TRBV20-1 and TRBJ2-3; tentative D call: TRBD2 (5 bases). The V end was cut by 2 bases, the J end by 2 bases, with 17 bases between. CDR3 size: 16 residues. Germline CDR1 is DFQATT and CDR2 is SNEGSKA (reference sequence). In nucleotides, the CDR3 is TGCAGTGCTAGAAAAAGAGGGTTGCAGTTCACAGATACGCAGTATTTT. It encodes CSARKRGLQFTDTQYF.

With regard to this clonotype: A read error may account for a junction end that differs from germline. The chain employs TRBV20-1 and TRBJ1-2, with D possibly being TRBD1 (6 bases). Germline lookup yields CDR1 DFQATT and CDR2 SNEGSKA (reference sequence). There are 15 residues in the CDR3. The CDR3, as DNA: TGCAGTGCTCACAGGGAAAATAACGCATTTAATGGCTACAACTTC. Protein sequence: CSAHRENNAFNGYNF.

By sample share, this clonotype is large. The chain links TRBV27 to TRBJ1-4; D is perhaps TRBD1 (6 bases). Trimming took 6 bases from V and 7 from J, leaving 12 bases between them. The germline V gene encodes CDR1 MNHEY and CDR2 SMNVEV (reference sequence). The CDR3 contains 13 residues. DNA of the CDR3: TGTGCCAGCAGCCCCACAGGGAGTGAAAAACTGTTTTTT. It yields the protein CASSPTGSEKLFF.

Concerning this clonotype itself: With a much larger clone just one base away, this may be a read error. The J gene is TRBJ2-7, the V gene TRBV6-2 or TRBV6-3, with D possibly being TRBD1 (6 bases). Per germline, CDR1 MNHEY and CDR2 SVGEGT. CDR3 size: 13 residues. The V end lost 5 bases, the J end lost 5 bases, and 13 bases lay between the germline ends. This CDR3 is CASSGDMGDEQYF. CDR3 coding DNA: TGTGCCAGCAGTGGGGACATGGGAGACGAGCAGTACTTC.

This chain links TRBV3-1 with TRBJ2-7; D perhaps matches TRBD1 (5 bases). V was trimmed by 4 bases and J by 2 bases, leaving 15 bases between them. This CDR3 is 15 amino acids long. Per germline, CDR1 LGHDT and CDR2 YNNKEL (reference sequence). This CDR3 is CASSLRPDTAYEQYF. CDR3 bases: TGTGCCAGCAGCCTGAGGCCGGACACAGCCTACGAGCAGTACTTC.

The chain employs TRBV4-1 and TRBJ2-6; the D call may be TRBD1 or TRBD2 (5 bases each). Trimming stripped 4 bases from V and 2 bases from J, with 9 bases between. CDR3 length: 15 residues. Germline V lookup: CDR1 MGHRA, CDR2 YSYEKL. In DNA, the CDR3 is TGCGCCAGCAGCCGGGGGAAAACTGGGGCCAACGTCCTGACTTTC. Amino acids: CASSRGKTGANVLTF.

A single count supports this clonotype. The junction shows a germline mismatch at one end, possibly a read error. The rearrangement joins TRBV14 to TRBJ1-6; 7 nucleotides align to TRBD1. Germline assignment: CDR1 SGHDN and CDR2 FVKESK. CDR3 length: 13 amino acids. Here the CDR3 reads CASGGQGGSPLPF. CDR3 nucleotides: TGTGCCAGCGGGGGGCAGGGGGGTTCACCCCTCCCCTTT.

The rearrangement uses TRBV11-2 and TRBJ2-1; 7 bases align to TRBD2. CDR3 length: 15 amino acids. Germline V CDR1 and CDR2: SGHAT, FQNNGV. V lost 1 base, J lost 7 bases, and 7 bases stayed unmatched. The CDR3 protein is CASSLVAGAANEQFF. The CDR3 bases are TGTGCCAGCAGCTTAGTTGCGGGAGCTGCAAATGAGCAGTTCTTC.

This clonotype is medium-sized. V usage is TRBV2 and J usage is TRBJ1-2; D is uncertain. The CDR3 totals 12 residues. V dropped 7 bases and J dropped 2 bases, with 8 bases sitting between them. Germline loops: CDR1 SNHLY, CDR2 FYNNEI. CDR3 protein: CASTQENYGYTF. The DNA of the CDR3 is TGTGCCAGCACTCAGGAGAACTATGGCTACACCTTC.

The rearrangement uses TRBV29-1 and TRBJ2-7; D is perhaps TRBD1 (5 bases). The germline V gene has CDR1 SQVTM and CDR2 ANQGSEA. The CDR3 spans 12 residues. The CDR3, as DNA: TGCGGCATAAGGACATCCTTTCTCGAGCAGTACTTC. Amino acid sequence: CGIRTSFLEQYF.

J is TRBJ2-5 and V is TRBV20-1, with D possibly TRBD1 on 5 matching bases. Between the trimmed V and J ends, which lost 5 bases and 14 bases, there was a span of 18 bases. CDR1 and CDR2 (germline): DFQATT, SNEGSKA (reference sequence). CDR3 size: 11 residues. The CDR3 DNA is TGCAGTGCTCCAGGTCTAGGACACAACTACTTC. Translation: CSAPGLGHNYF.

The chain carries TRBV7-6 and TRBJ2-5, with D possibly matching TRBD2 (6 bases). The length of the CDR3 is 14 residues. Germline V gives CDR1 SGHVS, CDR2 FNYEAQ. The V gene lost 4 bases and the J gene lost 5 bases, with 14 bases spanning the gap. The DNA for the CDR3 is TGTGCCAGCAGCTCCGGTCCAAGCGGGGAGACCCAGTACTTC. Encoded protein: CASSSGPSGETQYF.

Remarks on this clonotype: The germline gene is not matched at one end of the junction; a read error may be the cause. This chain joins TRBV6-1 and TRBJ1-6, with D possibly TRBD1 on 6 matching bases. In germline, CDR1 is MNHNS, CDR2 SASEGT. There are 15 residues in the CDR3. The CDR3 DNA is TGTGCCAGCAGTGCTTCGGAGGGGGGCAATTCAGCCCTCCACTTT. Translated, it gives CASSASEGGNSALHF.

In its sample, this clonotype ranks as medium-sized (0.01 to 0.1%). This chain uses TRBV19 with TRBJ1-5; D unclear. This CDR3 spans 16 amino acids. Germline values: CDR1 LNHDA, CDR2 SQIVND (reference sequence). V dropped 7 bases and J dropped 4 bases, with 20 bases sitting between them. The CDR3, as DNA: TGTGCCAGTAACCCTGCGTGGAAACGGGCGAATCAGCCCCAGCATTTT. Translated: CASNPAWKRANQPQHF.

Relative to its sample, this clonotype is medium-sized. V and J are TRBV19 and TRBJ2-7, with 12 nucleotides matching TRBD2. The junction had 3 bases not matched to a gene; V was cut back by 5 bases and J by 1 base. CDR1 and CDR2 (germline): LNHDA, SQIVND (reference sequence). The CDR3 has 15 residues. The CDR3 loop reads CASSASGRVSYEQYF. CDR3 sequence (DNA): TGTGCCAGTAGTGCTAGCGGGAGGGTGTCCTACGAGCAGTACTTC.

This chain joins TRBV14 and TRBJ2-7, with D possibly TRBD2 on 5 matching bases. V dropped 2 bases and J dropped 4 bases, with 15 bases sitting between them. This CDR3 is built from 15 residues. Germline CDR1 and CDR2: SGHDN and FVKESK. Here the CDR3 reads CASSQYLGAGYEQYF. The CDR3 DNA follows: TGTGCCAGCAGCCAATATTTGGGAGCCGGTTACGAGCAGTACTTC. Full variable domain (outside the CDR3, taken from reference TRBV14 and TRBJ2-7): EAGVTQFPSHSVIEKGQTVTLRCDPISGHDNLYWYRRVMGKEIKFLLHFVKESKQDESGMPNNRFLAERTGGTYSTLKVQPAELEDSGVYFCASSQYLGAGYEQYFGPGTRLTVT.